This T cell receptor (beta chain) was documented in a study of patients and donors after allogeneic stem cell transplantation (dated by TCRdb to 2018 to 2021). Library preparation used RT-PCR. Sequencer: NextSeq 550. TCRdb applied fastp at Q25 and MiXCR to the public reads, then kept only in-frame beta chains. Rows matching on CDR3 protein sequence are summarized as one entry with the most common DNA and genes. This sample holds about a million distinct CDR3 sequences; under 20% were observed only once. The ten largest clones take up 6% of the sample. Note on this clonotype: The antigen this receptor binds is unknown. There are no base qualities to consult, and no much larger clone falls within one base.

Material for sequencing was blood, either unsorted or a sorted T cell fraction (not recorded which). The clonotype comes from a human donor who was either an allogeneic HSCT recipient or a stem cell or donor lymphocyte infusion donor (not recorded which). It is not recorded whose cells these are; they may come from a transplant donor.

The sequence in DNA is TGCAGTGCTCAGTCTAGCGCTAAAGAGACCCAGTACTTC. The encoded protein is CSAQSSAKETQYF. The rearranged segments are TRBV20-1 and TRBJ2-5; TRBD2 is perhaps the D gene, given 6 matching bases. The cysteine opens and the phenylalanine closes a CDR3 of 13 amino acids. Solely the CDR3 DNA is kept, with 39 bases framed from the first base. Sequences DFQATT (CDR1) and SNEGSKA (CDR2) are obtained from the germline V gene (reference sequence). Between the V and J ends, shortened by 5 bases and 3 bases respectively, the junction contains 13 bases.